The text below deals with one T cell receptor (beta chain). What it binds is unknown. The data belong to a study of T cells in narcolepsy. Study conclusions and caveats: Autoreactive clonotypes reportedly recurred in blood of same and different patients, not controls. Comparing one patient's CSF and blood CD4+ clonotypes highlighted HCRT- and TRIB2-specific autoreactive clonotypes.

The CDR3 is 16 residues long. V was clipped by 4 bases and J by 0 bases; unmatched bases: 8. Looked up from germline, CDR1 is MDHEN and CDR2 is SYDVKM. Here immunoSEQ multiplex PCR was the method, and the copy in TCRdb shows in-frame clones only, minus some. The data show about 26,000 clones, about 80% seen once. The sequence came from a human donor in good health. J is TRBJ2-5 and V is TRBV28, with 7 bases matching TRBD1. Input material: memory (CD45RA-) CD4+ T cells from blood. CDR3 bases: TGTGCCAGCAGTTCCGGAAACAGGGGAGACCAAGAGACCCAGTACTTC. Translated, it gives CASSSGNRGDQETQYF. The full variable domain, in which reference TRBV28 and TRBJ2-5 provide the parts outside the CDR3, is DVKVTQSSRYLVKRTGEKVFLECVQDMDHENMFWYRQDPGLGLRLIYFSYDVKMKEKGDIPEGYSVSREKKERFSLILESASTNQTSMYLCASSSGNRGDQETQYFGPGTRLLVL.